This T cell receptor (beta chain) was profiled in a study of T cell repertoires in cytomegalovirus infection. Study-wide context: It was the public TCR beta signatures that indicated both CMV infection and matching HLA type.

Study conclusions and caveats: HLA-C-restricted CMV-specific TCR beta clonotypes prevailed in the ex vivo response. The cumulative frequency of public TCR beta families identified carriers of CMV plus the relevant HLA.

TCRdb re-analysed the reads in MiXCR, keeping a single row per CDR3 protein. The sample lists roughly 280,000 distinct CDR3 sequences, roughly 15% occurring once. With respect to this clonotype: Its target is not known.

The trim removed 3 bases at V and 3 bases at J, leaving 8 bases unmatched. CDR3 length equals 15 residues. Germline loops: CDR1 MDHEN, CDR2 SYDVKM. The TCR sequence derives from a human donor in good health (CMV status not recorded). Some clones in this sample may be carry-over from other donors' samples. Sequencing was carried out using PBMCs. The chain combines TRBV28 with TRBJ2-7; 7 positions agree with TRBD2. CDR3 bases: TGTGCCAGCAGTTTCGTCGCGGGAGTAGGCTACGAGCAGTACTTC. This codes for CASSFVAGVGYEQYF. Full variable domain (outside the CDR3, taken from reference TRBV28 and TRBJ2-7): DVKVTQSSRYLVKRTGEKVFLECVQDMDHENMFWYRQDPGLGLRLIYFSYDVKMKEKGDIPEGYSVSREKKERFSLILESASTNQTSMYLCASSFVAGVGYEQYFGPGTRLTVT.